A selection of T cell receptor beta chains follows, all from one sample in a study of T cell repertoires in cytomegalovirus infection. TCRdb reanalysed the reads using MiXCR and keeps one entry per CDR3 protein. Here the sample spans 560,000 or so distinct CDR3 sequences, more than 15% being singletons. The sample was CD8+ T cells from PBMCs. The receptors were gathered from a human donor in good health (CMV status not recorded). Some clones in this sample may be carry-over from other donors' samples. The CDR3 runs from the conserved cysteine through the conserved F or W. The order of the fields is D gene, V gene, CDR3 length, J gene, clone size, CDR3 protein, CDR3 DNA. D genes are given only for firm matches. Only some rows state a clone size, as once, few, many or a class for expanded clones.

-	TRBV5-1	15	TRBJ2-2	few	CASSLQAANTGELFF	TGCGCCAGCAGCTTGCAGGCAGCGAACACCGGGGAGCTGTTTTTT
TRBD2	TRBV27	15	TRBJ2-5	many	CASSFGGGAVETQYF	TGTGCCAGCAGTTTTGGCGGGGGGGCGGTCGAGACCCAGTACTTC
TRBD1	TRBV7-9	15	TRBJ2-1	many	CASSLALGQYNEQFF	TGTGCCAGCAGCTTAGCTCTGGGACAGTACAATGAGCAGTTCTTC
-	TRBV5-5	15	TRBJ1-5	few	CASSAPEGEVQPQHF	TGTGCCAGCAGCGCCCCCGAAGGAGAGGTTCAGCCCCAGCATTTT
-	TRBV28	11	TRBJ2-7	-	CASRARYEQYF	TGTGCCAGCAGGGCACGGTACGAGCAGTACTTC
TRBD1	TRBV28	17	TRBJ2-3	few	CASSAWDGQGAKDTQYF	TGTGCCAGCAGTGCCTGGGACGGACAGGGGGCTAAAGATACGCAGTATTTT
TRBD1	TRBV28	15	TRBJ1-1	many	CASRAFRGRVTEAFF	TGTGCCAGCAGGGCCTTCAGGGGGCGCGTCACTGAAGCTTTCTTT
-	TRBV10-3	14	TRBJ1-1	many	CAISDGRERSEAFF	TGTGCCATCAGTGATGGCAGGGAAAGATCCGAAGCTTTCTTT
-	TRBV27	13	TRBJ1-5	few	CASSTQGNQPQHF	TGTGCCAGCAGTACGCAGGGGAATCAGCCCCAGCATTTT
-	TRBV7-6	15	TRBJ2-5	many	CASSLILRPEETQYF	TGTGCCAGCTCCCTTATATTGAGGCCGGAGGAGACCCAGTACTTC
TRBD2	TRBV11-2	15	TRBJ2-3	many	CASSRSGASTDTQYF	TGTGCCAGCAGCCGAAGCGGGGCTAGCACAGATACGCAGTATTTT
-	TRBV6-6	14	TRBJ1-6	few	CASSLTELGSPLHF	TGTGCCAGCAGTTTGACAGAATTAGGTTCACCCCTCCACTTT
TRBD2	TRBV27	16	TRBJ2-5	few	CASSTRLAGPQETQYF	TGTGCCAGCAGTACCAGACTAGCGGGGCCACAAGAGACCCAGTACTTC
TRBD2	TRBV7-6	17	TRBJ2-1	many	CASRRLAGGPMWNEQFF	TGTGCCAGCAGAAGACTAGCGGGAGGGCCAATGTGGAATGAGCAGTTCTTC
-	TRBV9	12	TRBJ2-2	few	CASSVDGGELFF	TGTGCCAGCAGCGTAGACGGGGGGGAGCTGTTTTTT
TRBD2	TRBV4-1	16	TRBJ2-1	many	CASSLRTSGSVNEQFF	TGCGCCAGCAGCCTCCGGACTAGCGGGAGTGTGAATGAGCAGTTCTTC
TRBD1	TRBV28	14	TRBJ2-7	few	CASSFWRTGYEQYF	TGTGCCAGCAGTTTTTGGCGGACAGGCTACGAGCAGTACTTC
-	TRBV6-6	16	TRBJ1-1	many	CASSYSIEWGRIEAFF	TGTGCCAGCAGTTACTCGATAGAGTGGGGGCGCATTGAAGCTTTCTTT
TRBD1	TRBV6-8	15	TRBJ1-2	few	CAGLNVGQGFYGYTF	TGTGCCGGGCTAAATGTCGGACAGGGCTTCTATGGCTACACCTTC
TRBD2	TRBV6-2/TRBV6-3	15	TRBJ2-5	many	CASLGLAGVQETQYF	TGTGCCAGCTTGGGACTAGCGGGAGTCCAAGAGACCCAGTACTTC
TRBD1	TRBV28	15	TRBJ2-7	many	CASRPTRDRGYEQYF	TGTGCCAGCAGACCGACCCGGGACAGGGGGTACGAGCAGTACTTC
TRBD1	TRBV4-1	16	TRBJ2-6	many	CASSPQGADGANVLTF	TGCGCCAGCAGTCCACAGGGGGCGGACGGGGCCAACGTCCTGACTTTC
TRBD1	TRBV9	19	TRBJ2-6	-	CASSVNPGQAHSGANVLTF	TGTGCCAGCAGCGTTAACCCGGGACAGGCCCACTCTGGGGCCAACGTCCTGACTTTC
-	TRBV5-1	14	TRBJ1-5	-	CASSFDGLNQPQHF	TGCGCCAGCAGCTTCGACGGACTCAATCAGCCCCAGCATTTT
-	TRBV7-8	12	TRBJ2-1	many	CASSSVVDEQFF	TGTGCCAGCAGCTCGGTTGTGGATGAGCAGTTCTTC
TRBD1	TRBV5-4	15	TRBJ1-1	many	CASSGDRVANTEAFF	TGTGCCAGCAGCGGGGACAGGGTGGCGAACACTGAAGCTTTCTTT
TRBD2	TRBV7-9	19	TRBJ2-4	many	CASSLDGTSGILAKNIQYF	TGTGCCAGCAGCTTAGACGGGACTAGCGGGATTCTAGCCAAAAACATTCAGTACTTC
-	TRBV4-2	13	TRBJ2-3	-	CASSQDRTDTQYF	TGTGCCAGCAGCCAAGATCGGACAGATACGCAGTATTTT
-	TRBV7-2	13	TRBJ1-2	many	CARDIRGMYGYTF	TGTGCCAGGGACATTAGGGGAATGTATGGCTACACCTTC
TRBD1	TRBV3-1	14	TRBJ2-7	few	CASSQIGQGYEQYF	TGTGCCAGCAGCCAAATCGGACAGGGATACGAGCAGTACTTC
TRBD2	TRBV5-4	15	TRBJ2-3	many	CASSLRREVADTQYF	TGTGCCAGCAGCTTACGACGGGAGGTAGCAGATACGCAGTATTTT
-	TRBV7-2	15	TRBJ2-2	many	CASSPLRGNTGELFF	TGTGCCAGCAGTCCATTGAGGGGAAACACCGGGGAGCTGTTTTTT
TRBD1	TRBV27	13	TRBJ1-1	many	CASSITGGTEAFF	TGTGCCAGCAGCATAACAGGGGGCACTGAAGCTTTCTTT
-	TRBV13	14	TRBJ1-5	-	CASSLRTNHQPQHF	TGTGCCAGCAGCCTACGGACCAACCATCAGCCCCAGCATTTT
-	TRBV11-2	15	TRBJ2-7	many	CASSSEGSRTYEQYF	TGTGCCAGCAGCTCGGAGGGCTCCCGTACCTACGAGCAGTACTTC
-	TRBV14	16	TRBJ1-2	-	CASSHVPGEANYGYTF	TGTGCCAGCAGCCATGTGCCGGGGGAAGCTAACTATGGCTACACCTTC
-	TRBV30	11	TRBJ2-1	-	CASARGYEQFF	TGTGCCTCGGCTCGGGGCTATGAGCAGTTCTTC
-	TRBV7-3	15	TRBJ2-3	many	CASSPRTNGRDTQYF	TGTGCCAGCAGTCCGAGGACTAATGGCCGGGATACGCAGTATTTT
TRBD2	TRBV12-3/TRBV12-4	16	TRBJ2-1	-	CASSSPYSGGLIEQFF	TGTGCCAGCAGTTCCCCATACAGCGGGGGACTTATCGAGCAGTTCTTC
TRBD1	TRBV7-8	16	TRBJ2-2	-	CASSPRAVANTGEMFF	TGTGCAAGCAGCCCTCGGGCTGTAGCAAACACAGGGGAGATGTTTTTT
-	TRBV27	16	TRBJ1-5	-	CASSPRGRVSNQPQHF	TGTGCCAGCAGTCCCCGTGGTAGGGTAAGCAATCAGCCCCAGCATTTT
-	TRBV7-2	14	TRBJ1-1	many	CASSPSGWSTEAFF	TGTGCCAGCAGCCCCTCGGGGTGGAGCACTGAAGCTTTCTTT
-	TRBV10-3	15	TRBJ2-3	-	CAISESTAATDTQYF	TGTGCCATCAGTGAGTCTACGGCAGCCACAGATACGCAGTATTTT
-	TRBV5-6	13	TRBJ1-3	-	CASRYRDRNTIYF	TGTGCCAGCAGGTACCGGGATCGAAACACCATATATTTT
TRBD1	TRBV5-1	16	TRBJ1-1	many	CASSYTPGQANTEAFF	TGCGCCAGCAGCTACACCCCGGGACAGGCGAACACTGAAGCTTTCTTT
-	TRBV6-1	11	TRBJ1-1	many	CASSETGEAFF	TGTGCCAGCAGTGAAACGGGGGAAGCTTTCTTT
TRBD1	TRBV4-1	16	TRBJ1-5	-	CASSQAAGGSNQPQHF	TGCGCCAGCAGCCAAGCGGCAGGGGGAAGCAATCAGCCCCAGCATTTT
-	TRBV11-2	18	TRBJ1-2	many	CASTPVGGQLPPNYGYTF	TGTGCCAGCACCCCGGTGGGGGGGCAGCTTCCCCCTAACTATGGCTACACCTTC